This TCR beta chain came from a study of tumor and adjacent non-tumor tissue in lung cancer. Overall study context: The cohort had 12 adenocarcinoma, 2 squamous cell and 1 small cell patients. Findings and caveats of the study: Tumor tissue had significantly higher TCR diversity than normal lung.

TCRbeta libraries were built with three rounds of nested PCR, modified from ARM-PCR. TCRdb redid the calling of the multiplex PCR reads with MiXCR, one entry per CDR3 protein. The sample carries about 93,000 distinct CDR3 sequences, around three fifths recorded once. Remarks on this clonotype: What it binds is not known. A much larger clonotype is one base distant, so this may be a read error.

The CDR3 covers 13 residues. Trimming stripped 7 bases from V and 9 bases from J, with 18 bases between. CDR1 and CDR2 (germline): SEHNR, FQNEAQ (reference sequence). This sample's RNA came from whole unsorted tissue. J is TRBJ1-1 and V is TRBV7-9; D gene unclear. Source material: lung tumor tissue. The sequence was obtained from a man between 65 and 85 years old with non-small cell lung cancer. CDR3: CASIPSGLGKAFF. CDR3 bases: TGTGCCAGCATCCCATCGGGCCTGGGAAAAGCTTTCTTT.